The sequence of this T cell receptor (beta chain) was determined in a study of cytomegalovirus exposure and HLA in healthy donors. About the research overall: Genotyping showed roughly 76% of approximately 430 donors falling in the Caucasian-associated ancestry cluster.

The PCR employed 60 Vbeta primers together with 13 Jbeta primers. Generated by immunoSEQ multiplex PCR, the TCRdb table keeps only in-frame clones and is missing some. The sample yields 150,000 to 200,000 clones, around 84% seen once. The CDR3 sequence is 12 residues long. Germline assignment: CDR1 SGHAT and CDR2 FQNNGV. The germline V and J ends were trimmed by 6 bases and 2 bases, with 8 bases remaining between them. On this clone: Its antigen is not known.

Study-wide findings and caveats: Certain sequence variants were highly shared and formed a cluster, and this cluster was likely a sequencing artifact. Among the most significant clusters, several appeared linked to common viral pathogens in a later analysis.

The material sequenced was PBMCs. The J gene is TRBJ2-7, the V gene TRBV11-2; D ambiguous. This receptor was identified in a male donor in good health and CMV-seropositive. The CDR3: CASSPDTYEQYF. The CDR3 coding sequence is TGTGCCAGCAGTCCCGACACCTACGAGCAGTACTTC.